Sequencing of this T cell receptor beta chain was carried out in a study of CD8+CD57+ T cells in acquired aplastic anemia. Study information: The DNA of sorted CD4+ and CD8+ cells averaged around 3.2 ug. Overall study results and limits: The study found no significant CD8+ Simpson's diversity difference between patients and controls. Patients and controls turned out to have roughly 29 CD8+ CDR3 sequences in common.

For CDR3 and TCR beta VDJ profiling, genomic DNA was the template used. TCRdb re-derived calls from the reads in MiXCR, one entry per CDR3 protein. The sample shows approximately 190,000 distinct CDR3 sequences, under 70% of them seen only once. In germline, CDR1 is SNHLY, CDR2 FYNNEI. The CDR3 totals 12 residues. The V gene lost 7 bases and the J gene lost 6 bases, with 10 bases spanning the gap. This clonotype was recorded once. Antigen: not known. This chain links TRBV2 with TRBJ2-1; D unclear. The sample consisted of sorted CD4+, CD8+, or CD8+CD57+ T cells (not recorded which) from PBMCs. The sequence came from a human donor with severe aplastic anemia or a healthy control (not recorded which). The chain's CDR3 is CASTVATNEQFF. CDR3 coding DNA: TGTGCCAGCACCGTGGCTACCAATGAGCAGTTCTTC.